These 28 T cell receptor beta chains share one sample of origin, sequenced in a study of cytomegalovirus exposure and HLA in healthy donors. PCR used 60 Vbeta primers and 13 Jbeta primers. This table comes from immunoSEQ multiplex PCR, and its TCRdb copy is limited to in-frame clones, with some not included. The sample shows a few hundred thousand clones, more than 85% of them seen only once. Sequenced: PBMCs. The receptor source for this set is a woman aged 18-29 years in good health and CMV-seronegative.

Only one count was recorded for this clone. The CDR3 spells CASSLPGSGYNEQFF. CDR3 bases: TGTGCCAGCAGCTTACCCGGGTCGGGATACAATGAGCAGTTCTTC. This chain uses TRBV7-3 with TRBJ2-1; D is perhaps TRBD2 (5 bases). V dropped 2 bases and J dropped 4 bases, with 12 bases sitting between them. This CDR3 has 15 amino acids. CDR1 is SGHTA, CDR2 FQGTGA, per germline. Variable domain in full (rest from reference TRBV7-3 and TRBJ2-1): GAGVSQTPSNKVTEKGKYVELRCDPISGHTALYWYRQSLGQGPEFLIYFQGTGAADDSGLPNDRFFAVRPEGSVSTLKIQRTERGDSAVYLCASSLPGSGYNEQFFGPGTRLTVL.

The chain employs TRBV7-9 and TRBJ1-4; 8 bases agree with TRBD1. Trimming cost V 3 bases and J 10 bases; bases outside gene matches: 7. Germline loops: CDR1 SEHNR, CDR2 FQNEAQ (reference sequence). This CDR3 contains 14 residues. CDR3 sequence: CASSFGQGDGKLFF. The CDR3 DNA follows: TGTGCCAGCAGCTTCGGACAGGGTGATGGAAAACTGTTTTTT. Looking up the rest from reference TRBV7-9 and TRBJ1-4 gives the full variable domain: DTGVSQNPRHKITKRGQNVTFRCDPISEHNRLYWYRQTLGQGPEFLTYFQNEAQLEKSRLLSDRFSAERPKGSFSTLEIQRTEQGDSAMYLCASSFGQGDGKLFFGSGTQLSVL.

The chain uses TRBV29-1 and TRBJ2-1, with 9 bases matching TRBD2. The CDR3 runs 17 residues. J lost 0 bases, V lost 4 bases, and 10 bases had no gene match. Looked up from germline, CDR1 is SQVTM and CDR2 is ANQGSEA. CDR3 loop: CSVGSISGGSSYNEQFF. Written as DNA, the CDR3 is TGCAGCGTTGGGAGCATTAGCGGGGGAAGCTCCTACAATGAGCAGTTCTTC.

J is TRBJ2-3 and V is TRBV5-1, with D perhaps matching TRBD2 (5 bases). Germline-derived CDR1 and CDR2 are SGHRS and YFSETQ. The CDR3 is 14 residues long. V was pared by 2 bases and J by 2 bases, with 9 bases between. CDR3 DNA: TGCGCCAGCAGCTTAAGCGGAAACACAGATACGCAGTATTTT. Encoded protein: CASSLSGNTDTQYF. The entire variable domain, with the rest obtained from reference TRBV5-1 and TRBJ2-3, is as follows: KAGVTQTPRYLIKTRGQQVTLSCSPISGHRSVSWYQQTPGQGLQFLFEYFSETQRNKGNFPGRFSGRQFSNSRSEMNVSTLELGDSALYLCASSLSGNTDTQYFGPGTRLTVL.

The chain employs TRBV7-6 and TRBJ2-3; the match to TRBD1 covers 8 bases. This CDR3 comprises 17 residues. Per germline, CDR1 SGHVS and CDR2 FNYEAQ. With V trimmed by 4 bases and J by 0 bases, 9 bases remained unmatched. The CDR3: CASSYRGRGISTDTQYF. The DNA for the CDR3 is TGTGCCAGCAGCTACAGGGGGAGAGGCATCAGCACAGATACGCAGTATTTT.

The chain is built from TRBV10-3 and TRBJ2-7; 7 bases are a match to TRBD2. V lost 10 bases, J lost 2 bases, and 8 bases stayed unmatched. Germline loops: CDR1 ENHRY, CDR2 SYGVKD. The CDR3 loop spans 13 amino acids. DNA for the CDR3: TGTGCCACCGTGGCGGGAGTTGCCTACGAGCAGTACTTC. Encoded protein: CATVAGVAYEQYF.

This clone was seen a single time. The chain carries TRBV10-3 and TRBJ2-7; the D gene is possibly TRBD2 (6 bases). V was shortened by 7 bases and J by 6 bases, with 28 bases between the two germline ends. The CDR3 runs to 17 residues. CDR1 ENHRY and CDR2 SYGVKD come from the germline V gene. In DNA, the CDR3 is TGTGCCATCAAGGGTGGGACCGGGGCCCCCAGAGCGGGCGAGCAGTACTTC. Protein product: CAIKGGTGAPRAGEQYF.

The chain joins TRBV5-1 to TRBJ2-7; 9 bases map to TRBD1. The CDR3 totals 14 residues. Germline trimming cut 7 bases from V and 3 bases from J; bases unmatched to any gene: 8. The germline V gene has CDR1 SGHRS and CDR2 YFSETQ. The CDR3 nucleotides are TGCGCCAGCGGCCCTGGGACAGGGCGCTACGAGCAGTACTTC. Translated, it gives CASGPGTGRYEQYF.

The chain combines TRBV11-2 with TRBJ1-2; D not certain. Trimming pared 3 bases from V and 7 bases from J, leaving 9 bases between. CDR1 is SGHAT and CDR2 is FQNNGV in the germline V gene. CDR3 size: 12 residues. The CDR3 loop is CASSLMSSGYTF. The CDR3 DNA sequence: TGTGCCAGCAGCTTGATGAGTAGTGGCTACACCTTC.

The genes are TRBV6-1 and TRBJ1-2; 10 bases fit TRBD1. Germline lookup yields CDR1 MNHNS and CDR2 SASEGT. Trimming took 6 bases from V and 3 from J; bases not matched to a gene: 4. The CDR3 runs 14 residues. CDR3 amino acids: CASRRQGADYGYTF. As DNA, the CDR3 is TGTGCCAGCAGGCGACAGGGGGCAGACTATGGCTACACCTTC.

The chain carries TRBV15 and TRBJ2-1; D is unclear. The CDR3 sequence is 10 residues long. Germline V gene data show CDR1 as LNHNV and CDR2 as YYDKDF (reference sequence). With 0 bases removed from V and 15 bases from J, the gap between germline ends came to 6 bases. The CDR3 sequence: CATSREARFF. CDR3 sequence (DNA): TGTGCCACCAGCAGAGAGGCACGGTTCTTC.

This chain links TRBV5-1 with TRBJ2-3; D is possibly TRBD2 (6 bases). In germline, CDR1 is SGHRS, CDR2 YFSETQ. V dropped 6 bases and J dropped 2 bases, with 19 bases sitting between them. This CDR3 spans 16 amino acids. CDR3: CASTQLAVADTDTQYF. DNA for the CDR3: TGCGCCAGCACCCAATTGGCGGTAGCGGACACAGATACGCAGTATTTT.

V gene TRBV5-1 combines with J gene TRBJ2-5; D gene unclear. The CDR3 sequence is 15 residues long. Germline-derived CDR1 and CDR2 are SGHRS and YFSETQ. Trimming took 0 bases from V and 2 from J, leaving 11 bases between them. CDR3 sequence (DNA): TGCGCCAGCAGCTTGGGTGGTGACACACAAGAGACCCAGTACTTC. This gives the protein CASSLGGDTQETQYF.

This clone was detected only a few times. This chain joins TRBV5-6 and TRBJ2-4; TRBD1 agrees at 8 bases. This CDR3 spans 18 amino acids. In germline, CDR1 is SGHDT, CDR2 YYEEEE. Germline trimming cut 4 bases from V and 0 bases from J; bases unmatched to any gene: 12. CDR3 sequence: CASSKTTGGALAKNIQYF. Here the CDR3 DNA reads TGTGCCAGCAGCAAAACAACAGGGGGTGCCCTAGCCAAAAACATTCAGTACTTC.

The gene calls are TRBV20-1 and TRBJ1-1; D is uncertain. The CDR3 is 11 residues long. V lost 2 bases and J lost 10, with 11 bases in between. CDR1 is DFQATT and CDR2 is SNEGSKA in the germline V gene (reference sequence). The CDR3 DNA follows: TGCAGTGCTAGATCAGACCTAGGAGCTTTCTTT. Translating gives CSARSDLGAFF.

The chain combines TRBV7-2 with TRBJ1-2; 9 bases agree with TRBD1. This CDR3 has 14 residues. Germline lookup yields CDR1 SGHTA and CDR2 FQGNSA. The J segment lost 4 bases and the V segment lost 1 base, leaving 1 base of the junction unmatched. The CDR3: CASSLVQGAYGYTF. The CDR3 bases are TGTGCCAGCAGCTTAGTACAGGGGGCCTATGGCTACACCTTC.

The chain combines TRBV7-9 with TRBJ1-1, with 9 bases that match TRBD1. Germline CDR1 is SEHNR and CDR2 is FQNEAQ (reference sequence). V dropped 2 bases and J dropped 2; count of bases not matched to a gene: 12. This CDR3 is 18 amino acids long. The CDR3 sequence: CASSLSTGQGTSNTEAFF. Written as DNA, the CDR3 is TGTGCCAGCAGCTTAAGTACCGGACAGGGGACTTCAAACACTGAAGCTTTCTTT.

This chain connects TRBV6-5 to TRBJ1-3; D perhaps matches TRBD1 (5 bases). Germline CDR1 and CDR2: MNHEY and SVGAGI. The CDR3 sequence is 15 residues long. The V and J ends lost 0 bases and 6 bases respectively, with 12 bases between them. The CDR3 loop reads CASSYSSGAENTIYF. CDR3 DNA sequence: TGTGCCAGCAGTTACTCGAGCGGGGCCGAAAACACCATATATTTT.

The V call is TRBV15, the J call TRBJ1-2; D is possibly TRBD1 (5 bases). The CDR3 loop spans 13 amino acids. V shed 6 bases and J shed 5 bases, with 13 bases lying between them. CDR1 is LNHNV, CDR2 YYDKDF, per germline (reference sequence). The CDR3 nucleotides are TGTGCCACCAGGACGGAGGGGAGGTATGGCTACACCTTC. Its translation is CATRTEGRYGYTF. The full variable domain, with the rest looked up from reference TRBV15 and TRBJ1-2, is DAMVIQNPRYQVTQFGKPVTLSCSQTLNHNVMYWYQQKSSQAPKLLFHYYDKDFNNEADTPDNFQSRRPNTSFCFLDIRSPGLGDTAMYLCATRTEGRYGYTFGSGTRLTVV.

The V and J genes are TRBV5-4 and TRBJ2-5; TRBD1 matches 9 bases. The CDR3 runs to 15 residues. Germline lookup yields CDR1 SGHNT and CDR2 YYREEE (reference sequence). After removal of 0 bases from V and 1 base from J, the junction contained 1 base not matched to a gene. CDR3: CASSLAQGAQETQYF. DNA of the CDR3: TGTGCCAGCAGCTTGGCACAGGGGGCCCAAGAGACCCAGTACTTC.

The rearrangement joins TRBV27 to TRBJ1-5; perhaps TRBD1 as D (6 bases). CDR3 length: 14 residues. Germline loops: CDR1 MNHEY, CDR2 SMNVEV (reference sequence). V dropped 5 bases and J dropped 4 bases, with 12 bases sitting between them. CDR3 protein: CASSIRDNNQPQHF. The CDR3 DNA reads TGTGCCAGCAGTATCCGGGACAATAATCAGCCCCAGCATTTT.

The rearrangement links TRBV6-1 to TRBJ1-5; 7 bases match TRBD1. Germline V gene sequence: CDR1 MNHNS, CDR2 SASEGT. The junction had 9 bases not matched to a gene; V was cut back by 6 bases and J by 4 bases. This CDR3 is built from 15 residues. CDR3 amino acids: CASRPQGKQNQPQHF. Written as DNA, the CDR3 is TGTGCCAGCAGACCACAGGGGAAACAAAATCAGCCCCAGCATTTT.

The sample holds a few counts of this clone. The chain combines TRBV2 with TRBJ2-3, with D uncertain. Deletions cut 8 bases from V and 1 base from J, with 16 bases between. This CDR3 contains 15 residues. Germline CDR1 SNHLY, CDR2 FYNNEI. CDR3 sequence reads: CASRFEAWGTDTQYF. CDR3 bases: TGTGCCAGCCGGTTTGAGGCGTGGGGCACAGATACGCAGTATTTT.

The chain has TRBV11-3 and TRBJ2-5; the D is unclear. The germline CDR1 and CDR2 sequences are SGHNT and YENEEA. V shed 3 bases and J shed 4 bases, with 6 bases lying between them. This CDR3 contains 12 residues. This chain's CDR3 is CASSLGRETQYF. As DNA, the CDR3 is TGTGCCAGCAGCTTGGGCAGAGAGACCCAGTACTTC.

The chain combines TRBV5-1 with TRBJ2-1; possible D gene TRBD1, 5 bases. The CDR3 spans 12 residues. The germline V gene encodes CDR1 SGHRS and CDR2 YFSETQ. V lost 1 base and J 8 bases, leaving 7 bases between the germline ends. The CDR3 DNA reads as TGCGCCAGCAGCTTGCAGGGCGATGAGCAGTTCTTC. It is translated as CASSLQGDEQFF.

The rearrangement links TRBV5-1 to TRBJ1-1; the D gene is possibly TRBD1 (6 bases). The CDR3 extends over 14 amino acids. Trimming shortened V by 0 bases and J by 4 bases, and 10 bases separated the two germline ends. The germline gives CDR1 SGHRS, CDR2 YFSETQ. CDR3 sequence reads: CASSLGGPSTEAFF. Here the CDR3 DNA reads TGCGCCAGCAGCTTGGGGGGGCCTAGCACTGAAGCTTTCTTT.

The chain combines TRBV28 with TRBJ2-1; TRBD1 is a possible D gene (6 bases). V was shortened by 5 bases and J by 4 bases, with 15 bases between the two germline ends. CDR3 length equals 15 residues. Looked up from germline, CDR1 is MDHEN and CDR2 is SYDVKM. CDR3 amino acids: CASSTGTASYNEQFF. The CDR3 DNA follows: TGTGCCAGCAGTACAGGGACGGCCAGTTACAATGAGCAGTTCTTC.

J is TRBJ1-1 and V is TRBV18; D not certain. V lost 5 bases to trimming and J lost 1 base, with 11 bases between them. From germline, CDR1 is KGHSH and CDR2 LQKENI. The CDR3 spans 14 residues. CDR3 nucleotide sequence: TGTGCCAGCTCAGCAACCGGAGGGAACACTGAAGCTTTCTTT. This encodes CASSATGGNTEAFF.